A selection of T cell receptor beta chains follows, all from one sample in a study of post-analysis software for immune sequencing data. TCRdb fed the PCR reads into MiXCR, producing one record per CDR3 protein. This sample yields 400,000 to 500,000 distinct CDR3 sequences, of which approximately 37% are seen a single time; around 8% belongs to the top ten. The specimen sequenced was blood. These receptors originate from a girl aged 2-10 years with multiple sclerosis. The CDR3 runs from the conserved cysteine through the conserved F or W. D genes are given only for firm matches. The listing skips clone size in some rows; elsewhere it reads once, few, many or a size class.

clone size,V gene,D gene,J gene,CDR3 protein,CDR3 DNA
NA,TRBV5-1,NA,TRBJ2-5,CASSRTRQAQETQYF,TGCGCCAGCAGCAGGACAAGGCAGGCCCAAGAGACCCAGTACTTC
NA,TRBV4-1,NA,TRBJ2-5,CASSQGVSQETQYF,TGCGCCAGCAGCCAAGGAGTCAGCCAAGAGACCCAGTACTTC
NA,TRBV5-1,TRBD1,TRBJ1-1,CASSSTTGRNTEAFF,TGCGCCAGCAGCTCGACGACAGGGAGGAACACTGAAGCTTTCTTT
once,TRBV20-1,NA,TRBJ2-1,CSARDPTSSNEQFF,TGCAGTGCTCGGGACCCCACGTCCTCCAATGAGCAGTTCTTC
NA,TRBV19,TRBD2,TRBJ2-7,CASSIGLAGTYEQYF,TGTGCCAGTAGTATCGGGCTAGCGGGAACCTACGAGCAGTACTTC
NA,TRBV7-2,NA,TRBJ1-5,CASSLVTARFKNQPQHF,TGTGCCAGCAGCTTAGTAACGGCCAGATTTAAGAATCAGCCCCAGCATTTT
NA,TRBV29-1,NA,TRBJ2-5,CSVPYGTSAGWTQYF,TGCAGCGTGCCCTACGGGACATCGGCGGGATGGACCCAGTACTTC
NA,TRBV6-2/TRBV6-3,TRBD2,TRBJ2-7,CASSFPPRTSGYEQYF,TGTGCCAGCAGTTTCCCCCCCCGGACTAGCGGTTACGAGCAGTACTTC
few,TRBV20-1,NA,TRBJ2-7,CSARSPATSSYEQYF,TGCAGTGCTAGGTCTCCGGCGACCTCCTCCTACGAGCAGTACTTC
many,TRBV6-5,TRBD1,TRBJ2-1,CASSWGQGSYNEQFF,TGTGCCAGCAGCTGGGGACAGGGTTCCTACAATGAGCAGTTCTTC
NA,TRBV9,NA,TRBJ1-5,CASSVDSGSNQPQHF,TGTGCCAGCAGCGTAGACTCTGGTAGCAATCAGCCCCAGCATTTT
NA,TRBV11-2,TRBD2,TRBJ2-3,CASSFSGNPTDTQYF,TGTGCCAGCAGCTTCAGCGGGAACCCCACAGATACGCAGTATTTT
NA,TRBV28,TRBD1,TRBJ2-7,CASSTRDRDPYEQYF,TGTGCCAGCAGTACTAGGGACAGGGATCCCTACGAGCAGTACTTC
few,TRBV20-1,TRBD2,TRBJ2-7,CSARATSGIYEQYF,TGCAGTGCTAGAGCCACTAGCGGGATCTACGAGCAGTACTTC
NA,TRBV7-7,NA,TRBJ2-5,CASSFGRAEETQYF,TGTGCCAGCAGCTTCGGCAGGGCGGAAGAGACCCAGTACTTC
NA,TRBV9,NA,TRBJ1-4,CASSVEDLSEKLFF,TGTGCCAGCAGCGTAGAGGACTTGAGTGAAAAACTGTTTTTT
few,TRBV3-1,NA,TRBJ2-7,CASSQDPAELTYEQYF,TGTGCCAGCAGCCAAGATCCGGCAGAATTAACCTACGAGCAGTACTTC
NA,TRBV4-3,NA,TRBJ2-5,CASSRTGMETQYF,TGCGCCAGCAGCCGAACAGGGATGGAGACCCAGTACTTC
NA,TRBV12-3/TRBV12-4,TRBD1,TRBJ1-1,CASSFLEGAAEAFF,TGTGCCAGCAGTTTTTTAGAGGGGGCCGCTGAAGCTTTCTTT
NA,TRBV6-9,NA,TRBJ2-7,CASSYSGNAEQYF,TGTGCCAGCAGTTATTCGGGAAACGCCGAGCAGTACTTC
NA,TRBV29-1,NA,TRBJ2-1,CSVEGDISSYNEQFF,TGCAGCGTTGAAGGGGACATAAGCTCCTACAATGAGCAGTTCTTC
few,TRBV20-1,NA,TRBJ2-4,CSAPGAQAKNIQYF,TGCAGTGCTCCCGGGGCCCAAGCCAAAAACATTCAGTACTTC
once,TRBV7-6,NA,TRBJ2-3,CASSLTLGLTDTQYF,TGTGCCAGCAGCCTAACACTCGGTTTAACAGATACGCAGTATTTT
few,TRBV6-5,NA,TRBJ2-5,CASSYAGPGGETQYF,TGTGCCAGCAGTTACGCAGGGCCCGGCGGGGAGACCCAGTACTTC
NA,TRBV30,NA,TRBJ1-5,CAWNKRARGPQHF,TGTGCCTGGAACAAGCGGGCCCGAGGGCCCCAGCATTTT
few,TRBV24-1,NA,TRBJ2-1,CATSDLGPSGEQFF,TGTGCCACCAGTGATTTGGGGCCCTCCGGGGAGCAGTTCTTC
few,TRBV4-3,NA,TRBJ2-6,CASSQDHTARTNVLTF,TGCGCCAGCAGCCAAGATCACACTGCTAGGACCAACGTCCTGACTTTC
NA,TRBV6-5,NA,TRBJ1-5,CASSYGGNGNQPQHF,TGTGCCAGCAGTTACGGGGGGAACGGGAATCAGCCCCAGCATTTT
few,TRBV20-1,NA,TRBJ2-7,CSASSTGLTYEQYF,TGCAGTGCTTCCTCGACAGGACTTACCTACGAGCAGTACTTC
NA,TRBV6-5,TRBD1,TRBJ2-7,CASSSMDRVGHYFYEQYF,TGTGCCAGCAGTTCGATGGACAGGGTGGGTCATTATTTCTACGAGCAGTACTTC
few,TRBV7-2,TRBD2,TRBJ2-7,CASRHKPGLATYEQYF,TGTGCCAGCAGACATAAACCGGGACTAGCTACCTACGAGCAGTACTTC
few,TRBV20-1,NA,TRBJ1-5,CSASLNSNQPQHF,TGCAGTGCTAGTCTGAATAGCAATCAGCCCCAGCATTTT
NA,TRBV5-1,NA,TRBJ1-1,CASSLVWGLDEAFF,TGCGCCAGCAGCTTGGTCTGGGGGCTCGATGAAGCTTTCTTT
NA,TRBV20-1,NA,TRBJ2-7,CSARGLAGPIHEQYF,TGCAGTGCTAGAGGGTTGGCGGGGCCCATTCACGAGCAGTACTTC
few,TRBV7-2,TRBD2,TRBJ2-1,CASSSYPGLLYNEQFF,TGTGCCAGCAGCTCGTACCCGGGACTACTATACAATGAGCAGTTCTTC
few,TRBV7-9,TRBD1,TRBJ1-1,CASSSDRGNTEAFF,TGTGCCAGCAGCTCGGACAGGGGGAACACTGAAGCTTTCTTT
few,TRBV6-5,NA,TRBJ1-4,CASSVADRFGEKLFF,TGTGCCAGCAGTGTCGCAGACAGGTTTGGGGAAAAACTGTTTTTT